This T cell receptor (beta chain) was recovered during a study of siplizumab effects on memory and regulatory T cells. On this clone itself: The target antigen is unknown.

Sequencing used immunoSEQ multiplex PCR; TCRdb keeps in-frame clones, though not all of them. Here the sample spans 60,000 to 65,000 clones, 79% being singletons. Findings and caveats of the study: Alloreactive sequences whose origin lay in unstimulated CD4+ memory cells were significantly reduced by siplizumab.

Looked up from germline, CDR1 is SGHDN and CDR2 is FVKESK. V lost 0 bases, J lost 0 bases, and 9 bases lay in between. The CDR3 contains 15 residues. Sequencing was performed on memory CD4+ T cells sorted from blood. This sequence was found in a human donor in good health. The V call is TRBV14, the J call TRBJ2-7, with a possible D match to TRBD2 (6 bases). For the CDR3, the DNA is TGTGCCAGCAGCCAAGAAGGCGGGGTCTCCTACGAGCAGTACTTC. Protein: CASSQEGGVSYEQYF.